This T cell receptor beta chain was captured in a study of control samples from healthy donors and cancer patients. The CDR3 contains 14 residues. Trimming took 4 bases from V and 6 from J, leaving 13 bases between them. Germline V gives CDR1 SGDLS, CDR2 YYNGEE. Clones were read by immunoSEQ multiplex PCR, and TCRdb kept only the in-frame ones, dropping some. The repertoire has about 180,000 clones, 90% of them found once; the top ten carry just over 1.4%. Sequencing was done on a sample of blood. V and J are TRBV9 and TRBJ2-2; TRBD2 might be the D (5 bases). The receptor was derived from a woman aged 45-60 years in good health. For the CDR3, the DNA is TGTGCCAGCAGCTCCCTGGAGGTAGCCGGGGAGCTGTTTTTT. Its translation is CASSSLEVAGELFF.